This TCR beta chain was recovered during a study of yellow fever vaccine responses in identical twins. TCRdb reanalysed the RT-PCR reads using MiXCR and keeps one entry per CDR3 protein. The sample has 15,000 to 20,000 distinct CDR3 sequences; 65% to 85% are singletons. Trimming took 2 bases from V and 5 from J; bases not matched to a gene: 11. Germline-derived CDR1 and CDR2 are LGHNA and YSLEER. This CDR3 spans 16 amino acids. As regards this clonotype: The antigen remains unidentified.

General study points: Twins reportedly mounted vaccine T cell responses that seemed partly convergent, partly personalized.

The V call is TRBV4-3, the J call TRBJ1-1, with 7 bases identical to TRBD1. The source of this sequence is a woman aged 18-29 years who received the yellow fever vaccine. Material: T cells from blood (PBMCs), unsorted or a sorted subset (not recorded which), obtained before or after yellow fever vaccination (not recorded which). Here the CDR3 reads CASSQSSSGTVTEAFF. The CDR3 nucleotides read TGCGCCAGCAGCCAATCTTCTTCCGGGACAGTGACTGAAGCTTTCTTT.